This T cell receptor (beta chain) was identified in a study of blood T cell repertoires in COVID-19. Study summary: Acute and convalescent COVID-19 specimens originated in the United States, Italy and Spain. PBMCs, B-cell-depleted T cells, or T cells were the source of the cDNA or gDNA that made up the material.

Libraries were prepared by immunoSEQ multiplex PCR; TCRdb keeps only in-frame clonotypes and omits some of them. The data hold approximately 97,000 clones, with about 85% observed a single time. This receptor was obtained from a man aged 50-59 years with active COVID-19. The source material was peripheral blood.

The CDR3 DNA is TGTGCCAGCAGCCGGCCCTGGGGGGGCCCAGAGACCCAGTACTTC. Protein sequence: CASSRPWGGPETQYF. The J gene is TRBJ2-5, the V gene TRBV4-2, with D perhaps TRBD2 (7 bases). The CDR3 runs 15 residues. V was trimmed by 4 bases and J by 4 bases, leaving 16 bases between them. CDR1 and CDR2 from the germline V gene are LGHNA and YNFKEQ.